What follows are 14 T cell receptor beta chains derived from one specimen sequenced in a study of post-analysis software for immune sequencing data. These receptors' antigens are unknown. Study outcomes and limitations: The study found TRBV5-6, TRBV5-1 and TRBV20-1 among five or six TRBV segments more frequent in patients than controls.

TCR beta libraries were prepared from cDNA with unique molecular identifiers. Each CDR3 protein gets one entry after TCRdb re-called the PCR reads with MiXCR. This table has some 700,000 distinct CDR3 sequences, around 60% appearing once. The sample comprised blood. These receptors were obtained from a girl aged 2 to 9 with multiple sclerosis.

CDR3 region: CASSSRTSGGIGETQYF. CDR3 DNA: TGTGCCAGCAGCTCCCGTACTAGCGGGGGGATCGGGGAGACCCAGTACTTC. V gene TRBV7-3 combines with J gene TRBJ2-5; 12 bases match TRBD2. The germline V gene encodes CDR1 SGHTA and CDR2 FQGTGA. The CDR3 runs to 17 residues. V lost 4 bases and J lost 5; bases outside the gene matches: 11. The whole variable domain, filled in from reference TRBV7-3 and TRBJ2-5, reads GAGVSQTPSNKVTEKGKYVELRCDPISGHTALYWYRQSLGQGPEFLIYFQGTGAADDSGLPNDRFFAVRPEGSVSTLKIQRTERGDSAVYLCASSSRTSGGIGETQYFGPGTRLLVL.

The chain carries TRBV30 and TRBJ1-5; D not certain. From germline, CDR1 is GTSNPN and CDR2 SVGIG (reference sequence). V shed 2 bases and J shed 7 bases, with 12 bases lying between them. The CDR3 covers 13 residues. The CDR3 bases are TGTGCCTGGAGTTCCGGGGTATTGCAGCCCCAGCATTTT. This translates into CAWSSGVLQPQHF.

V gene TRBV10-3 combines with J gene TRBJ2-3, with no clear D. CDR1 is ENHRY and CDR2 is SYGVKD in the germline V gene. This CDR3 spans 14 amino acids. V was pared by 4 bases and J by 0 bases, with 8 bases between. The CDR3 here is CAISVSFSTDTQYF. The CDR3 coding sequence is TGTGCCATCAGTGTCTCGTTTAGCACAGATACGCAGTATTTT.

This clonotype has only a few counts. The chain carries TRBV20-1 and TRBJ2-7; D is ambiguous. CDR1 is DFQATT, CDR2 SNEGSKA, per germline (reference sequence). The CDR3 spans 11 residues. Trimming cost V 5 bases and J 0 bases, with 5 bases left between them. CDR3 region: CSAGDSYEQYF. The DNA for the CDR3 is TGCAGTGCTGGGGACTCCTACGAGCAGTACTTC.

V gene TRBV12-3 or TRBV12-4 combines with J gene TRBJ2-3; 7 bases align to TRBD1. The junction had 12 bases not matched to a gene; V was cut back by 5 bases and J by 4 bases. The CDR3 runs 16 residues. CDR3 amino acids: CASSQGGKIGADTQYF. The CDR3 bases are TGTGCCAGCAGTCAAGGGGGCAAGATTGGGGCAGATACGCAGTATTTT.

V is TRBV12-3 or TRBV12-4 and J is TRBJ2-7; D gene uncertain. The assigned J gene may be wrong: the sequence end matches TRBJ2-5 better. This CDR3 spans 13 amino acids. For the CDR3, the DNA is TGTGCCAGCAGTTTATGGCTCGAAGAGACCCAGTACTTC. It encodes CASSLWLEETQYF.

This clonotype has a handful of counts. V is TRBV19 and J is TRBJ2-1, with 13 positions matching TRBD2. Germline V gene lookup returns CDR1 LNHDA and CDR2 SQIVND (reference sequence). After removal of 4 bases from V and 7 bases from J, the junction contained 7 bases not matched to a gene. The CDR3 runs 16 residues. CDR3 sequence: CASSTPGTSGTNEQFF. Here the CDR3 DNA reads TGTGCCAGTAGTACCCCCGGGACTAGCGGGACGAATGAGCAGTTCTTC.

The chain links TRBV29-1 to TRBJ2-7, with no clear D. V dropped 4 bases and J dropped 1 base, with 8 bases sitting between them. Germline V gene sequence: CDR1 SQVTM, CDR2 ANQGSEA. This CDR3 has 12 amino acids. CDR3 amino acids: CSVGQVSYEQYF. CDR3 nucleotide sequence: TGCAGCGTTGGCCAGGTGTCCTACGAGCAGTACTTC.

This clonotype has only a few counts. The chain couples TRBV28 to TRBJ2-7; 10 bases agree with TRBD2. V gave up 5 bases and J gave up 4 bases; unmatched junction bases: 11. The CDR3 runs to 16 residues. Germline CDR1 is MDHEN and CDR2 is SYDVKM. The DNA for the CDR3 is TGTGCCAGCAGTCCCTCGGGACTAGCGAAGAAATACGAGCAGTACTTC. As protein: CASSPSGLAKKYEQYF. The variable domain in full, with the rest retrieved from reference TRBV28 and TRBJ2-7, is DVKVTQSSRYLVKRTGEKVFLECVQDMDHENMFWYRQDPGLGLRLIYFSYDVKMKEKGDIPEGYSVSREKKERFSLILESASTNQTSMYLCASSPSGLAKKYEQYFGPGTRLTVT.

Worth noting for this clonotype: Its ends do not fully match the called genes, so a read error is possible. The chain links TRBV29-1 to TRBJ2-6, with TRBD1 as a possible D gene (5 bases). In germline, CDR1 is SQVTM, CDR2 ANQGSEA. This CDR3 spans 14 amino acids. For the CDR3, the DNA is TGCAGCGTGGAATGGTCCTCTGGGGCCAACGTCCAGACTTTC. This sequence encodes CSVEWSSGANVQTF. Variable domain in full (rest from reference TRBV29-1 and TRBJ2-6): SAVISQKPSRDICQRGTSLTIQCQVDSQVTMMFWYRQQPGQSLTLIATANQGSEATYESGFVIDKFPISRPNLTFSTLTVSNMSPEDSSIYLCSVEWSSGANVQTFGAGSRLTVL.

V is TRBV14 and J is TRBJ2-7, with a tentative D call TRBD1 (5 bases). The J call is in doubt because the DNA end fits TRBJ2-5 better. Germline V CDR1 and CDR2: SGHDN, FVKESK. There are 16 residues in the CDR3. CDR3 sequence reads: CASSQDLSGSAATQYF. The CDR3 region has the DNA TGTGCCAGCAGCCAAGATCTTTCAGGGTCCGCCGCGACCCAGTACTTC.

The rearrangement joins TRBV15 to TRBJ1-5; the D is unclear. Germline V gives CDR1 LNHNV, CDR2 YYDKDF (reference sequence). CDR3 length equals 18 residues. V lost 0 bases to trimming and J lost 4 bases, with 19 bases between them. The CDR3 DNA reads as TGTGCCACCAGCAGAGATCCCCTGGCCGGCGTCCCTAATCAGCCCCAGCATTTT. This translates into CATSRDPLAGVPNQPQHF. Complete variable domain (other parts from reference TRBV15 and TRBJ1-5): DAMVIQNPRYQVTQFGKPVTLSCSQTLNHNVMYWYQQKSSQAPKLLFHYYDKDFNNEADTPDNFQSRRPNTSFCFLDIRSPGLGDTAMYLCATSRDPLAGVPNQPQHFGDGTRLSIL.

V usage is TRBV4-3 and J usage is TRBJ2-1; tentatively, D is TRBD2 (6 bases). The last part of the DNA fits TRBJ2-7 better; the J call may be wrong. Germline CDR1 LGHNA, CDR2 YSLEER. The CDR3 runs to 16 residues. CDR3 coding DNA: TGCGCCAGCAGCCATGTTGGGGACTCTACTTACAATGAGCAGTACTTC. Protein: CASSHVGDSTYNEQYF.

The table lists this clonotype with a count of one. The V gene is TRBV3-1, the J gene TRBJ1-2; 7 nucleotides align to TRBD1. Trimming at V came to 4 bases and at J to 0 bases, leaving 8 bases not matched to a gene. The CDR3 extends over 16 amino acids. The V gene's germline CDR1 is LGHDT and CDR2 YNNKEL (reference sequence). Here the CDR3 DNA reads TGTGCCAGCAGCCGGCATGGGCAGGGGGCTAACTATGGCTACACCTTC. This sequence encodes CASSRHGQGANYGYTF.